These 27 T cell receptor beta chains were sequenced from one sample in a study of blood T cell repertoires in COVID-19. The data were produced by immunoSEQ multiplex PCR, yet TCRdb's version contains in-frame clones alone and is incomplete. In the table there are about 42,000 clones, about three quarters of which are singletons. Sample: peripheral blood. These receptors all come from a woman between 65 and 79 years old with acute or convalescent COVID-19.

The sample holds one count of this clone. V usage is TRBV6-5 and J usage is TRBJ2-1; TRBD1 aligns across 8 bases. The CDR3 has 12 residues. Germline V lookup: CDR1 MNHEY, CDR2 SVGAGI. With 5 bases clipped from V and 11 bases from J, the junction kept 5 bases outside the gene matches. Here the CDR3 DNA reads TGTGCCAGCAGTCCGACAGGGGCAAAGCAGTTCTTC. It yields the protein CASSPTGAKQFF.

The chain combines TRBV9 with TRBJ1-4, with TRBD1 matching over 10 bases. From germline, CDR1 is SGDLS and CDR2 YYNGEE. V trimming: 3 bases; J trimming: 8 bases; junction bases outside the gene matches: 7. The CDR3 spans 15 residues. The CDR3 region has the DNA TGTGCCAGCAGCGCAGGGACAGGGGAAGGCGAAAAACTGTTTTTT. This sequence encodes CASSAGTGEGEKLFF.

J is TRBJ2-3 and V is TRBV5-6; 9 bases match TRBD1. Germline V gene sequence: CDR1 SGHDT, CDR2 YYEEEE. Trimming took 3 bases from V and 3 from J; bases not matched to a gene: 8. The CDR3 totals 16 residues. The CDR3 sequence is CASSSLGGQGTDTQYF. In DNA form, the CDR3 reads TGTGCCAGCAGCTCCCTCGGCGGACAGGGGACAGATACGCAGTATTTT.

This chain uses TRBV6-6 with TRBJ2-1; 8 bases agree with TRBD2. Trimming cost V 7 bases and J 7 bases; bases outside gene matches: 15. CDR1 and CDR2 (germline): MNHNY, SVGAGI (reference sequence). The CDR3 loop spans 16 amino acids. CDR3 sequence: CASIARLAGGQNEQFF. The CDR3 DNA sequence: TGTGCCAGCATAGCCCGGTTGGCGGGGGGCCAGAATGAGCAGTTCTTC.

CDR3: CASSFQGPQHF. The DNA for the CDR3 is TGTGCCAGCAGTTTTCAGGGGCCCCAGCATTTT. The chain has TRBV28 and TRBJ1-5; tentatively, D is TRBD1 (5 bases). The V gene's germline CDR1 is MDHEN and CDR2 SYDVKM. The CDR3 has 11 residues. V dropped 3 bases and J dropped 9 bases, with 6 bases sitting between them.

J is TRBJ2-7 and V is TRBV5-1; 7 bases fit TRBD2. Germline CDR1 reads SGHRS; CDR2 reads YFSETQ. The CDR3 covers 16 residues. Unmatched junction bases numbered 8, after V lost 0 bases and J lost 2 bases. The CDR3, as DNA: TGCGCCAGCAGCTTGGCACCCGGGACTACCACCTACGAGCAGTACTTC. Its translation is CASSLAPGTTTYEQYF. The complete variable domain, with remaining parts taken from reference TRBV5-1 and TRBJ2-7, reads KAGVTQTPRYLIKTRGQQVTLSCSPISGHRSVSWYQQTPGQGLQFLFEYFSETQRNKGNFPGRFSGRQFSNSRSEMNVSTLELGDSALYLCASSLAPGTTTYEQYFGPGTRLTVT.

The chain carries TRBV11-2 and TRBJ2-3, with 11 nucleotides matching TRBD2. V lost 5 bases to trimming and J lost 3 bases; unmatched junction nucleotides: 4. The CDR3 totals 15 residues. CDR1 is SGHAT and CDR2 is FQNNGV in the germline V gene. The CDR3 sequence is CASSPGTSGTDTQYF. The CDR3 DNA reads as TGTGCCAGCAGCCCCGGGACTAGCGGAACAGATACGCAGTATTTT. Full variable domain (outside the CDR3, taken from reference TRBV11-2 and TRBJ2-3): EAGVAQSPRYKIIEKRQSVAFWCNPISGHATLYWYQQILGQGPKLLIQFQNNGVVDDSQLPKDRFSAERLKGVDSTLKIQPAKLEDSAVYLCASSPGTSGTDTQYFGPGTRLTVL.

This clone has a handful of counts. The gene calls are TRBV7-9 and TRBJ2-3; D is possibly TRBD2 (6 bases). The ends were cut back, 3 bases at V and 4 bases at J, with 8 bases in the middle. From germline, CDR1 is SEHNR and CDR2 FQNEAQ (reference sequence). The CDR3 totals 13 residues. The CDR3 bases are TGTGCCAGCAGCTTCGGGGGATCAGATACGCAGTATTTT. This translates into CASSFGGSDTQYF.

This clone was detected only once. J is TRBJ2-7 and V is TRBV19; 9 positions agree with TRBD1. CDR1 LNHDA and CDR2 SQIVND come from the germline V gene (reference sequence). This CDR3 spans 16 amino acids. The trim removed 9 bases at V and 0 bases at J, leaving 12 bases unmatched. The CDR3: CASKKTGTGFSYEQYF. In nucleotides, the CDR3 is TGTGCCAGCAAAAAAACCGGGACAGGGTTCTCCTACGAGCAGTACTTC.

This clone was picked up one time. The genes are TRBV19 and TRBJ1-6, with D perhaps matching TRBD1 (6 bases). The V end lost 3 bases, the J end lost 5 bases, and 11 bases lay between the germline ends. Germline assignment: CDR1 LNHDA and CDR2 SQIVND (reference sequence). CDR3 length: 15 amino acids. The CDR3 DNA reads as TGTGCCAGTAGTATTGGGGGGGCCGATAATTCACCCCTCCACTTT. This codes for CASSIGGADNSPLHF.

This chain joins TRBV11-3 and TRBJ2-5, with 7 bases lining up with TRBD1. The CDR3 is 14 residues long. Trimming took 1 base from V and 2 from J; bases not matched to a gene: 1. Germline values: CDR1 SGHNT, CDR2 YENEEA. The CDR3 is CASSLGGQQETQYF. In nucleotides, the CDR3 is TGTGCCAGCAGCTTAGGGGGACAGCAAGAGACCCAGTACTTC.

The J gene is TRBJ2-7, the V gene TRBV5-1; a weak D match, TRBD1 (6 bases). With 3 bases removed from V and 6 bases from J, the gap between germline ends came to 16 bases. This CDR3 region has 14 residues. CDR1 SGHRS and CDR2 YFSETQ come from the germline V gene. The CDR3 DNA sequence: TGCGCCAGCAGCTATCGACAGGATCTGACCGAGCAGTACTTC. This encodes CASSYRQDLTEQYF.

V gene TRBV7-2 combines with J gene TRBJ1-2, with TRBD1 as a possible D gene (5 bases). The CDR3 has 16 residues. With 1 base removed from V and 2 bases from J, the gap between germline ends came to 14 bases. The germline CDR1 and CDR2 sequences are SGHTA and FQGNSA. DNA of the CDR3: TGTGCCAGCAGCTTAGGCGGGGCAGGCCAAAACTATGGCTACACCTTC. The encoded protein is CASSLGGAGQNYGYTF.

The rearrangement links TRBV7-9 to TRBJ2-1; 13 bases map to TRBD2. Looked up from germline, CDR1 is SEHNR and CDR2 is FQNEAQ (reference sequence). The CDR3 has 17 amino acids. V lost 5 bases and J lost 8; bases outside the gene matches: 12. The CDR3 bases are TGTGCCAGCAGCCCCAGCCACGGACTAGCGGGAGTAGATGAGCAGTTCTTC. It codes for CASSPSHGLAGVDEQFF.

This clone appeared a few times. The rearrangement joins TRBV29-1 to TRBJ1-2; no clear D gene. This CDR3 has 13 amino acids. V dropped 4 bases and J dropped 5 bases, with 14 bases sitting between them. CDR1 and CDR2 from the germline V gene are SQVTM and ANQGSEA. CDR3 sequence reads: CSVGYAGFYGYTF. The DNA of the CDR3 is TGCAGCGTTGGGTATGCAGGCTTTTATGGCTACACCTTC.

The chain recombines TRBV6-5 with TRBJ1-1; a possible D gene is TRBD1 (6 bases). The CDR3 spans 15 residues. The V gene lost 2 bases and the J gene lost 1 base, with 11 bases spanning the gap. CDR1 MNHEY and CDR2 SVGAGI come from the germline V gene. CDR3 coding DNA: TGTGCCAGCAGTTACAGGCCACAGGGGAACACTGAAGCTTTCTTT. Its translation is CASSYRPQGNTEAFF.

The V call is TRBV25-1, the J call TRBJ2-1, with 9 nucleotides matching TRBD2. The CDR3 has 15 residues. The V segment lost 6 bases and the J segment 8 bases; nucleotides outside the gene matches: 11. Germline V gives CDR1 MGHDK, CDR2 SYGVNS. The CDR3 spells CASRATERGVDEQFF. CDR3 in DNA: TGTGCCAGCAGGGCCACCGAGCGGGGGGTCGATGAGCAGTTCTTC. The whole variable domain, remainder taken from reference TRBV25-1 and TRBJ2-1, is EADIYQTPRYLVIGTGKKITLECSQTMGHDKMYWYQQDPGMELHLIHYSYGVNSTEKGDLSSESTVSRIRTEHFPLTLESARPSHTSQYLCASRATERGVDEQFFGPGTRLTVL.

The V call is TRBV2, the J call TRBJ2-7, with 8 bases aligning to TRBD2. CDR3 size: 15 residues. Unmatched junction bases numbered 13, after V lost 7 bases and J lost 5 bases. Per the germline V gene, CDR1 is SNHLY and CDR2 is FYNNEI. This CDR3 reads CASTPRTSTPDEQYF. The DNA of the CDR3 is TGTGCCAGCACCCCACGGACTAGCACCCCGGACGAGCAGTACTTC.

This chain uses TRBV7-2 with TRBJ2-7; D is perhaps TRBD2 (5 bases). The V gene lost 5 bases and the J gene lost 6 bases, with 17 bases spanning the gap. Germline loops: CDR1 SGHTA, CDR2 FQGNSA. This CDR3 contains 14 residues. CDR3 nucleotide sequence: TGTGCCAGCAGCACTCGGACTGGGCGCAGCGAGCAGTACTTC. Translating gives CASSTRTGRSEQYF.

The chain joins TRBV13 to TRBJ2-5, with no clear D. This CDR3 has 13 amino acids. The germline V gene has CDR1 PRHDT and CDR2 FYEKMQ (reference sequence). V was cut by 0 bases and J by 4 bases, with 6 bases left in between. CDR3 in amino acids: CASSLGSGETQYF. The DNA of the CDR3 is TGTGCCAGCAGCTTAGGTTCGGGAGAGACCCAGTACTTC.

The chain uses TRBV4-2 and TRBJ2-3; 11 positions agree with TRBD2. CDR1 is LGHNA, CDR2 YNFKEQ, per germline. CDR3 length: 18 residues. Losses at the gene ends were 8 bases for V and 1 base for J; bases not matched to a gene: 14. The CDR3 spells CASGSSGGGYLGTDTQYF. CDR3 sequence (DNA): TGTGCCAGCGGGAGTAGCGGGGGGGGCTATCTAGGCACAGATACGCAGTATTTT.

The V gene is TRBV5-6, the J gene TRBJ1-1; 9 bases are a match to TRBD1. Germline V lookup: CDR1 SGHDT, CDR2 YYEEEE. J gave up 5 bases and V 2 bases, and 7 bases lay outside the gene matches. This CDR3 contains 15 residues. The CDR3 DNA is TGTGCCAGCAGCTTCACCGGGACAGGGATAACTGAAGCTTTCTTT. The encoded protein is CASSFTGTGITEAFF. Supplemented by reference TRBV5-6 and TRBJ1-1, the full variable domain reads DAGVTQSPTHLIKTRGQQVTLRCSPKSGHDTVSWYQQALGQGPQFIFQYYEEEERQRGNFPDRFSGHQFPNYSSELNVNALLLGDSALYLCASSFTGTGITEAFFGQGTRLTVV.

This clone appeared a single time. The chain links TRBV18 to TRBJ1-1, with D hard to call. There are 15 residues in the CDR3. CDR1 is KGHSH and CDR2 is LQKENI in the germline V gene. V lost 3 bases to trimming and J lost 7 bases, with 18 bases between them. The CDR3 DNA reads TGTGCCAGCTCACCCCCGGGGATGGGAAACTTTGAAGCTTTCTTT. Translation gives CASSPPGMGNFEAFF.

This chain uses TRBV6-5 with TRBJ1-5; 7 bases match TRBD1. The CDR3 is 14 amino acids. Germline values: CDR1 MNHEY, CDR2 SVGAGI. The V and J ends lost 5 bases and 2 bases, in that order; junction bases with no gene match: 3. Here the CDR3 DNA reads TGTGCCAGCAGTCGACAGGGTGGCAATCAGCCCCAGCATTTT. Translation gives CASSRQGGNQPQHF.

The chain combines TRBV4-3 with TRBJ1-4; a weak D match, TRBD1 (6 bases). CDR3 length equals 14 residues. Germline V gives CDR1 LGHNA, CDR2 YSLEER. The V and J ends lost 5 bases and 4 bases respectively, with 11 bases between them. Here the CDR3 DNA reads TGCGCCAGCAGCGTAGGGGGATATAATGAAAAACTGTTTTTT. Protein product: CASSVGGYNEKLFF.

The chain links TRBV6-5 to TRBJ2-5, with D tentatively TRBD1 (6 bases). V lost 6 bases to trimming and J lost 2 bases, with 16 bases between them. The CDR3 is 15 residues long. Per germline, CDR1 MNHEY and CDR2 SVGAGI. The CDR3 spells CASSPGTNLQETQYF. For the CDR3, the DNA is TGTGCCAGCAGCCCCGGGACAAACCTACAAGAGACCCAGTACTTC.

This clone was counted a few times. The chain is built from TRBV7-2 and TRBJ2-2; D remains unclear. The CDR3 is made up of 13 amino acids. CDR1 is SGHTA and CDR2 is FQGNSA in the germline V gene. Trimming removed 2 bases from V and 4 bases from J, with 5 bases in between. The CDR3 coding sequence is TGTGCCAGCAGCTTACAGGTCACCGGGGAGCTGTTTTTT. Translating it yields CASSLQVTGELFF.